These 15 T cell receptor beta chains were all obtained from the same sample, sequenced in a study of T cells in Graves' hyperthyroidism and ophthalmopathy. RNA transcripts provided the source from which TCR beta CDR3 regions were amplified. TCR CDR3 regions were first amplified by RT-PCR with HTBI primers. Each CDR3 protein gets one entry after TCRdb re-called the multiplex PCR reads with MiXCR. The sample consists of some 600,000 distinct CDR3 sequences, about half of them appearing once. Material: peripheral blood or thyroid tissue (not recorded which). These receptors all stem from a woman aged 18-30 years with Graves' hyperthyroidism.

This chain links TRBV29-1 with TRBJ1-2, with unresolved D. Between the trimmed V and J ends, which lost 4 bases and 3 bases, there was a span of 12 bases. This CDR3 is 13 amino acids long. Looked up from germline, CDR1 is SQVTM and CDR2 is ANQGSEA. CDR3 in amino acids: CSVGRIGDYGYTF. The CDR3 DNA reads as TGCAGCGTTGGCCGTATTGGTGACTATGGCTACACCTTC.

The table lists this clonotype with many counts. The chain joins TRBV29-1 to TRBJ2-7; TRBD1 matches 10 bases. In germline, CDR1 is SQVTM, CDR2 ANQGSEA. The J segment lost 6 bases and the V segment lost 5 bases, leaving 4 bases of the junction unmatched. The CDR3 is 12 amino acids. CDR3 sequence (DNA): TGCAGCGTTAAGGGACAGGGGTTCGAGCAGTACTTC. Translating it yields CSVKGQGFEQYF.

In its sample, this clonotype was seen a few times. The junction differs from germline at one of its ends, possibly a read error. DNA for the CDR3: TGTGCCAGCAGTTTCCAACAGGGTGGGACCCAGTACTTC. Translation: CASSFQQGGTQYF. The gene calls are TRBV24-1 and TRBJ2-5; D is possibly TRBD1 (6 bases). The CDR3 loop spans 13 amino acids. Germline CDR1 KGHDR, CDR2 SFDVKD.

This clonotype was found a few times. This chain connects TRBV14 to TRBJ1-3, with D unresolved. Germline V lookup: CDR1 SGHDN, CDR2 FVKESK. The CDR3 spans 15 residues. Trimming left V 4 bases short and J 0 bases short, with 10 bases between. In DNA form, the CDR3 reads TGTGCCAGCAGCCGAACCAGGAGCTCTGGAAACACCATATATTTT. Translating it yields CASSRTRSSGNTIYF.

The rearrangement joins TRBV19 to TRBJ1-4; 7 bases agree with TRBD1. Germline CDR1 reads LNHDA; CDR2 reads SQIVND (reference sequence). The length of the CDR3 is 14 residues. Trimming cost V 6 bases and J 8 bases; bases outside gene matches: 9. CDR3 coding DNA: TGTGCCAGTAGCCCTCAGGGGGGCTGGGAAAAACTGTTTTTT. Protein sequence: CASSPQGGWEKLFF.

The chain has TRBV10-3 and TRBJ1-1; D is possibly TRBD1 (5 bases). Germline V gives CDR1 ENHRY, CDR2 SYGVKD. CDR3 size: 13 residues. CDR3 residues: CVSRTPGRTEAFF. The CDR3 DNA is TGTGTCAGCAGGACCCCAGGGCGCACTGAAGCTTTCTTT.

CDR3 region: CASSGPGDYSNQPQHF. For the CDR3, the DNA is TGTGCCAGCAGTGGCCCCGGAGACTATAGCAATCAGCCCCAGCATTTT. This chain uses TRBV6-6 with TRBJ1-5, with D hard to call. V gave up 5 bases and J gave up 0 bases, with 14 bases separating them. Germline loops: CDR1 MNHNY, CDR2 SVGAGI (reference sequence). The CDR3 has 16 residues.

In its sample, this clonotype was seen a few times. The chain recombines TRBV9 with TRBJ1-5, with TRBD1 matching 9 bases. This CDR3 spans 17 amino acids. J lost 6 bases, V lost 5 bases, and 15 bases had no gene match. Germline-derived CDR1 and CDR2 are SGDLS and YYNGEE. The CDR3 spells CASRRWTGVGDGQPQHF. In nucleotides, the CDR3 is TGTGCCAGCAGGAGATGGACAGGGGTAGGGGATGGTCAGCCCCAGCATTTT.

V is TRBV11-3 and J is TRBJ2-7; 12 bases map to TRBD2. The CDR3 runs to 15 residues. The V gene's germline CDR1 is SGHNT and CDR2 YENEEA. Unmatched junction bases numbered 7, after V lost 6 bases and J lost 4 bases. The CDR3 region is CASSRRTSGVYEQYF. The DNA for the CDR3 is TGTGCCAGCAGTCGCAGGACTAGCGGGGTTTACGAGCAGTACTTC.

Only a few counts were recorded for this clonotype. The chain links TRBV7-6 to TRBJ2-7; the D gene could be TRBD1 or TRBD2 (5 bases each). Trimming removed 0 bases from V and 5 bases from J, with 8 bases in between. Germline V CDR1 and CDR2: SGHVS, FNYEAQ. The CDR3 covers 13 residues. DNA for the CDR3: TGTGCCAGCAGCTTAGCGGTGGGGGACGAGCAGTACTTC. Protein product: CASSLAVGDEQYF.

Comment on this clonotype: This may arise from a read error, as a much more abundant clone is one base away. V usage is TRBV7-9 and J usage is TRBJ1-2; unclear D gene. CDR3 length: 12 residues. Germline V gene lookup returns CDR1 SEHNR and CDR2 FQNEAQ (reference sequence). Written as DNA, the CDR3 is TGTGCCAGCAGTGACTCCTTCGGTGGCTACGCCTTC. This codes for CASSDSFGGYAF. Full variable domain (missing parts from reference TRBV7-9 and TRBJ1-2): DTGVSQNPRHKITKRGQNVTFRCDPISEHNRLYWYRQTLGQGPEFLTYFQNEAQLEKSRLLSDRFSAERPKGSFSTLEIQRTEQGDSAMYLCASSDSFGGYAFGSGTRLTVV.

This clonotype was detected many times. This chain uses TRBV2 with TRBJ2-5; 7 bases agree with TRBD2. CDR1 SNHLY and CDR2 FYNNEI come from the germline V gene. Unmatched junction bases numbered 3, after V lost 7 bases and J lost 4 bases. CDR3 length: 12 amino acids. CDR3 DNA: TGTGCCAGCAAACTAGCGAGAGAGACCCAGTACTTC. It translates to CASKLARETQYF.

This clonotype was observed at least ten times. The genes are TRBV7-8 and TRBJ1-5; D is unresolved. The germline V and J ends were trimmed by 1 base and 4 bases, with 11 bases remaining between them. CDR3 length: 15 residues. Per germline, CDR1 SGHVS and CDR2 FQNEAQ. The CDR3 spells CASSLEDATNQPQHF. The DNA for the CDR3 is TGTGCCAGCAGCTTAGAGGACGCGACTAATCAGCCCCAGCATTTT.

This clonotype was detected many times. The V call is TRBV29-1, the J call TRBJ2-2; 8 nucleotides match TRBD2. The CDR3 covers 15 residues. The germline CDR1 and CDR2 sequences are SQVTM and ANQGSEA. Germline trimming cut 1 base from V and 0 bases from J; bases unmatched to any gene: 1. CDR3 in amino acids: CSVEGGLANTGELFF. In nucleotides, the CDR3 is TGCAGCGTTGAAGGGGGACTAGCGAACACCGGGGAGCTGTTTTTT.

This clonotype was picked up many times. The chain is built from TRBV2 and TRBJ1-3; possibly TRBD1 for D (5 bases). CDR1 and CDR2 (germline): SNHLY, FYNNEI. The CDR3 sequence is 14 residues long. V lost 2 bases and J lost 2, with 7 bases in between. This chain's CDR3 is CASSETGTGNTIYF. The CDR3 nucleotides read TGTGCCAGCAGTGAAACAGGAACTGGAAACACCATATATTTT.